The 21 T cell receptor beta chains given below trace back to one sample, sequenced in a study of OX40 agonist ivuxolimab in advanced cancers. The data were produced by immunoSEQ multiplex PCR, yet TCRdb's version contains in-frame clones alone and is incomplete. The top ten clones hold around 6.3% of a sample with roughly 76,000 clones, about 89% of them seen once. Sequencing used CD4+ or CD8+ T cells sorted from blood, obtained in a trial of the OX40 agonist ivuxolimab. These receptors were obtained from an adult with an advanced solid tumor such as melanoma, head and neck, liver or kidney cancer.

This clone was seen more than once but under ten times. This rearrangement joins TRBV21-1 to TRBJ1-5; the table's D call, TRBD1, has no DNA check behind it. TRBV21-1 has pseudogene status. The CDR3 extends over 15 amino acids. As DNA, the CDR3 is TGTGCCAGCAGCCCCCGGCCAGGGGTCAATCAGCCCCAGCATTTT. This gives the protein CASSPRPGVNQPQHF.

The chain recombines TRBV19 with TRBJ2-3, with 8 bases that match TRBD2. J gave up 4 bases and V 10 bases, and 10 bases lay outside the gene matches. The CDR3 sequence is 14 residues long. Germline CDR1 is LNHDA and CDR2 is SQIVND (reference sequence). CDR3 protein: CATSTSGPPDTQYF. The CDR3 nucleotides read TGTGCCACCTCAACTAGCGGACCGCCAGATACGCAGTATTTT.

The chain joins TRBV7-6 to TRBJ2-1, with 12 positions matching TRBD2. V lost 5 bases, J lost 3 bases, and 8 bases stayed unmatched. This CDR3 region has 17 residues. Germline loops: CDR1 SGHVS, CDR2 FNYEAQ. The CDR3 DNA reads TGTGCCAGCAGCCACCCTAGCGGGGGGGGCCACTACAATGAGCAGTTCTTC. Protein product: CASSHPSGGGHYNEQFF. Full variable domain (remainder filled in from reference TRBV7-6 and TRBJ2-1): GAGVSQSPRYKVTKRGQDVALRCDPISGHVSLYWYRQALGQGPEFLTYFNYEAQQDKSGLPNDRFSAERPEGSISTLTIQRTEQRDSAMYRCASSHPSGGGHYNEQFFGPGTRLTVL.

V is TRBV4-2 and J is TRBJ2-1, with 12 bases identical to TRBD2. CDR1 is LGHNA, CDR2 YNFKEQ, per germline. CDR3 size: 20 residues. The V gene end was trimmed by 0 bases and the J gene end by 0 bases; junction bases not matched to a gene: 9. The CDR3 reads CASSQDEASGGASSYNEQFF. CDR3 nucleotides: TGTGCCAGCAGCCAAGACGAGGCTAGCGGGGGGGCGAGCTCCTACAATGAGCAGTTCTTC.

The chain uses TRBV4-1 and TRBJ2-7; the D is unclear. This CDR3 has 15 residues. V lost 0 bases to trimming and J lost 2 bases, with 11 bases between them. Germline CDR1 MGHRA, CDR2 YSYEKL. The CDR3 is CASSQDWTATYEQYF. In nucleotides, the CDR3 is TGCGCCAGCAGCCAAGATTGGACCGCAACCTACGAGCAGTACTTC.

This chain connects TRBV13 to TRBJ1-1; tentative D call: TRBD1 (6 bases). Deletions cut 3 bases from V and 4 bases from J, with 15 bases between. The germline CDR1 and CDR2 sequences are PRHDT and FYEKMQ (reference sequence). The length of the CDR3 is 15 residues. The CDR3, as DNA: TGTGCCAGCAGCTTGGGGGGCCCGGAGGGCACTGAAGCTTTCTTT. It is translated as CASSLGGPEGTEAFF.

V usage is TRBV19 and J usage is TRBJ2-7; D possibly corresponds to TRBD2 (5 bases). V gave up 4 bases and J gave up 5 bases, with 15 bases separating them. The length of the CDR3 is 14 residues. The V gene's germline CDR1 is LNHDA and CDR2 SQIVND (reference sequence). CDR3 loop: CASSRPGGINEQYF. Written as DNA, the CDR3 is TGTGCCAGTAGTAGACCAGGAGGCATCAACGAGCAGTACTTC.

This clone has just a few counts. CDR3 in amino acids: CASSMSGNTIYF. DNA for the CDR3: TGTGCCAGTAGTATGTCGGGAAACACCATATATTTT. The chain uses TRBV19 and TRBJ1-3; D call uncertain. This CDR3 has 12 amino acids. Per germline, CDR1 LNHDA and CDR2 SQIVND (reference sequence). Trimming pared 3 bases from V and 4 bases from J, leaving 4 bases between.

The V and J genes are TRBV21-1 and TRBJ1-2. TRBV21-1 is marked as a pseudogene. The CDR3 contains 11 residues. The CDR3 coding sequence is TGTGCCAGCAGCAAAGTTGAGGGCTACACCTTC. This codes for CASSKVEGYTF.

In DNA, the CDR3 is TGTGCCAGCAGCTCCATAGCGGGGGGAACCTACAATGAGCAGTTCTTC. Residues: CASSSIAGGTYNEQFF. The chain carries TRBV9 and TRBJ2-1; TRBD2 matches 10 bases. In germline, CDR1 is SGDLS, CDR2 YYNGEE. V shed 4 bases, J shed 2 bases, and the junction held 6 bases outside the gene matches. CDR3 length: 16 residues.

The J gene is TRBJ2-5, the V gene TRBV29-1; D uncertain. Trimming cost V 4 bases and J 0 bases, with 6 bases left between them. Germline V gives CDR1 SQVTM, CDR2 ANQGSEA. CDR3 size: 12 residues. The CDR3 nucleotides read TGCAGCGTTGTGGGCAACCAAGAGACCCAGTACTTC. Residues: CSVVGNQETQYF. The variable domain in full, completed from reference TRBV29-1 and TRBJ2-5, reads SAVISQKPSRDICQRGTSLTIQCQVDSQVTMMFWYRQQPGQSLTLIATANQGSEATYESGFVIDKFPISRPNLTFSTLTVSNMSPEDSSIYLCSVVGNQETQYFGPGTRLLVL.

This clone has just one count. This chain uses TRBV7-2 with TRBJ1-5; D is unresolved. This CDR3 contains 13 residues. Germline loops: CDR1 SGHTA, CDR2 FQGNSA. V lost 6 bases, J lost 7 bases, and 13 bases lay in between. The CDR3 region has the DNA TGTGCCAGCAGTTCTTTTGTGGCGCAGCCCCAGCATTTT. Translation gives CASSSFVAQPQHF.

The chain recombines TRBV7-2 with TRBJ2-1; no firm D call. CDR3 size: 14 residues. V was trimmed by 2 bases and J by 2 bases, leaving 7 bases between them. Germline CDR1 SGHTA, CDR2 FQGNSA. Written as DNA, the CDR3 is TGTGCCAGCAGCTTAATTCTCCCCTACAATGAGCAGTTCTTC. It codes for CASSLILPYNEQFF.

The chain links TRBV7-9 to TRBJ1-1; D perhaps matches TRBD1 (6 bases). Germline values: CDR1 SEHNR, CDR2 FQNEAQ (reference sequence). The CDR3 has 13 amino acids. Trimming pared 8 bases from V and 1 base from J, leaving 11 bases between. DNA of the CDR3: TGTGCCAGCGGACAGACAGAGAACACTGAAGCTTTCTTT. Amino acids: CASGQTENTEAFF.

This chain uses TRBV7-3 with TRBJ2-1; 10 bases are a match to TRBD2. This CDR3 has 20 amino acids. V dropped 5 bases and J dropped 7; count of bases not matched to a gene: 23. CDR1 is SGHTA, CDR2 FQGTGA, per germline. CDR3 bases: TGTGCCAGCAGCCCTATCCCTCTCGGGGCTAGCGGGAGTCTGGGTAATGAGCAGTTCTTC. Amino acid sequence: CASSPIPLGASGSLGNEQFF.

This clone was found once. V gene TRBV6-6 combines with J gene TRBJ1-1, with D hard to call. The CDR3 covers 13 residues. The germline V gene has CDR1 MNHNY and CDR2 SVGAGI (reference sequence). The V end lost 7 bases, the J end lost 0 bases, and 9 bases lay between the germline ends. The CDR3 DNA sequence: TGTGCCAGCAAGGCCGACGTGAACACTGAAGCTTTCTTT. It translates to CASKADVNTEAFF.

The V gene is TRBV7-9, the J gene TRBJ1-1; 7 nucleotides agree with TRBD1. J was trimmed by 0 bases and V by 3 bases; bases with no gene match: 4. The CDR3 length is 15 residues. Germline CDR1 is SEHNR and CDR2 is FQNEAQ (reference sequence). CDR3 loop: CASSFWTGMNTEAFF. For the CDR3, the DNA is TGTGCCAGCAGCTTCTGGACAGGCATGAACACTGAAGCTTTCTTT.

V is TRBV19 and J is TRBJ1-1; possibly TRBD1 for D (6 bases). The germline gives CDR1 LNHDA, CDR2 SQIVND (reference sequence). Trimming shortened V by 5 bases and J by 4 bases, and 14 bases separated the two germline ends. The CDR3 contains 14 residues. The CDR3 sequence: CASSWGGRFTEAFF. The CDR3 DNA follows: TGTGCCAGTAGTTGGGGGGGGCGATTCACTGAAGCTTTCTTT.

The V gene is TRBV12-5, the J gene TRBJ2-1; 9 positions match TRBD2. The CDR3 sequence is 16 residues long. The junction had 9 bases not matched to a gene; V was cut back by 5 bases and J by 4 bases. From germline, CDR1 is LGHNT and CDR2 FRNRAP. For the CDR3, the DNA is TGTGCTAGTGGTCCTCCCGCTAGCGGGGAATACAATGAGCAGTTCTTC. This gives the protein CASGPPASGEYNEQFF.

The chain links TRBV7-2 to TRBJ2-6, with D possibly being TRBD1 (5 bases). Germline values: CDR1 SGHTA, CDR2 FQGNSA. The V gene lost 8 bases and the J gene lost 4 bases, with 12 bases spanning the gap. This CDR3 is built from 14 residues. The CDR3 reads CASGPGIGANVLTF. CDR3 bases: TGTGCCAGCGGCCCAGGGATCGGGGCCAACGTCCTGACTTTC.

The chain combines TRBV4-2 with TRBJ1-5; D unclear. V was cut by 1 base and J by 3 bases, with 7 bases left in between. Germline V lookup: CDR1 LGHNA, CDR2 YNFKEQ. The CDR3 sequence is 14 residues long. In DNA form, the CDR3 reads TGTGCCAGCAGCCAAGTCGGAGACAATCAGCCCCAGCATTTT. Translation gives CASSQVGDNQPQHF.